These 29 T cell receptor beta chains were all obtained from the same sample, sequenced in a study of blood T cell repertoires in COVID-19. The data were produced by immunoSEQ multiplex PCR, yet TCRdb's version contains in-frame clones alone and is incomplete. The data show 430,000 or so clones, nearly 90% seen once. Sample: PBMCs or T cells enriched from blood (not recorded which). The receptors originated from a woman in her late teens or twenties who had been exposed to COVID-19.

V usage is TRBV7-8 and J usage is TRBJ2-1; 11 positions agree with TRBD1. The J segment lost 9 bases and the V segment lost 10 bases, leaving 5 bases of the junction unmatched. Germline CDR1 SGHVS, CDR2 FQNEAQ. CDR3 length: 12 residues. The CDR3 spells CATGTGGFEQFF. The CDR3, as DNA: TGTGCCACCGGGACAGGGGGTTTTGAGCAGTTCTTC.

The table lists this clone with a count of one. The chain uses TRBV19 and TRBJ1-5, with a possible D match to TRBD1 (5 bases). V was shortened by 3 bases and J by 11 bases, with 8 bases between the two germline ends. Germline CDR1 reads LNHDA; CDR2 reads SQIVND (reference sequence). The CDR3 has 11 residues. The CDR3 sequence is CASSMGGAQHF. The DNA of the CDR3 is TGTGCCAGTAGTATGGGGGGAGCCCAGCATTTT.

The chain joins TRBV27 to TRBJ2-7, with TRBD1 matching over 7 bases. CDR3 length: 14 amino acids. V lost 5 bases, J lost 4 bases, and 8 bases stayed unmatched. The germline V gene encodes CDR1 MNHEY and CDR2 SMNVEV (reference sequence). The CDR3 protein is CASSPTGVRYEQYF. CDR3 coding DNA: TGTGCCAGCAGTCCAACAGGGGTCAGGTACGAGCAGTACTTC.

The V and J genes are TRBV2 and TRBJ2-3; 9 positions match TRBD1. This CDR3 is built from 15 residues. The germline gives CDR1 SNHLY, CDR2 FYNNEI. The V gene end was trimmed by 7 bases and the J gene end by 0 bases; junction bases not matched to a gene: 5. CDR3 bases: TGTGCCAGCAACAAGGACAGGGGTAGCACAGATACGCAGTATTTT. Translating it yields CASNKDRGSTDTQYF.

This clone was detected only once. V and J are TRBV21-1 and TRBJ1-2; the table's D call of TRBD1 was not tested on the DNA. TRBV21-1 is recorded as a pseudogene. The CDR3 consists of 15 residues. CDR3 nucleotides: TGTGCCAGCAGCCAAGCCGGGACAGAACTATATGGCTACACCTTC. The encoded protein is CASSQAGTELYGYTF.

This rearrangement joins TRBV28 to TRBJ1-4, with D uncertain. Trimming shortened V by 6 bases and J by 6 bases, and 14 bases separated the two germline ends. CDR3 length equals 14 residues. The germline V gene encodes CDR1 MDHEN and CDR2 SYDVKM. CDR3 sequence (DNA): TGTGCCAGCAGACTCCCTGGGGAGGATGAAAAACTGTTTTTT. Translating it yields CASRLPGEDEKLFF.

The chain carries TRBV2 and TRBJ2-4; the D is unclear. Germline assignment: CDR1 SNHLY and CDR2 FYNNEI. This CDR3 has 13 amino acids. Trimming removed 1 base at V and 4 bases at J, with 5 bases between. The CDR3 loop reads CASSEDGKNIQYF. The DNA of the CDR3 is TGTGCCAGCAGTGAAGACGGGAAAAACATTCAGTACTTC.

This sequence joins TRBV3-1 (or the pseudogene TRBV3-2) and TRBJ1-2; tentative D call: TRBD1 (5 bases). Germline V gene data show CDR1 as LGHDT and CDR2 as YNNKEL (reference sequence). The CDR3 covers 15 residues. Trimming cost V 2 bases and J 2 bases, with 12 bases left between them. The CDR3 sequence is CASSQSSGMNYGYTF. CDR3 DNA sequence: TGTGCCAGCAGCCAATCGTCAGGGATGAACTATGGCTACACCTTC.

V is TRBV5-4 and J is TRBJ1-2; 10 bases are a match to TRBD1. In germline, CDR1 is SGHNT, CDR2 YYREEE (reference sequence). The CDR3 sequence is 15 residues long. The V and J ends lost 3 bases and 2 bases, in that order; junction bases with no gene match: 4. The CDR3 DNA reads TGTGCCAGCAGCTCCCCGACAGGGGGCAACTATGGCTACACCTTC. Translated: CASSSPTGGNYGYTF.

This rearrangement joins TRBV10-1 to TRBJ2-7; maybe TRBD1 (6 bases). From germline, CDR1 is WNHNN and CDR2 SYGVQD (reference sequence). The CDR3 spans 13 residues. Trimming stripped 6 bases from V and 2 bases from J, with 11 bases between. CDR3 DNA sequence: TGCGCCAGCAGCCAGACAGGAGCCTACGAGCAGTACTTC. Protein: CASSQTGAYEQYF.

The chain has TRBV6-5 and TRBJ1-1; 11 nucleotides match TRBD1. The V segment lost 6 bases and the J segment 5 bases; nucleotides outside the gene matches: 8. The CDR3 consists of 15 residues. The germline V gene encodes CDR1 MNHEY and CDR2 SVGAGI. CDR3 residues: CASSYTGTGGTEAFF. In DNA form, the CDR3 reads TGTGCCAGCAGCTATACTGGGACAGGGGGAACTGAAGCTTTCTTT.

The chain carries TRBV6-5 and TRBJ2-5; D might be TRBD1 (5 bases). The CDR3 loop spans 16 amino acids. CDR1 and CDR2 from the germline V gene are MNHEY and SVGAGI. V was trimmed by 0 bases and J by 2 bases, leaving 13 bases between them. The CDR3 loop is CASSYSTVGRQETQYF. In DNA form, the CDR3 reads TGTGCCAGCAGTTACTCGACAGTGGGAAGACAAGAGACCCAGTACTTC.

The CDR3 DNA reads as TGCGCCAGCAGCTCCGGGAGAAACAATGAGCAGTTCTTC. This encodes CASSSGRNNEQFF. The chain uses TRBV5-1 and TRBJ2-1; possibly TRBD2 for D (6 bases). The V end lost 3 bases, the J end lost 5 bases, and 9 bases lay between the germline ends. The V gene's germline CDR1 is SGHRS and CDR2 YFSETQ. The CDR3 has 13 amino acids.

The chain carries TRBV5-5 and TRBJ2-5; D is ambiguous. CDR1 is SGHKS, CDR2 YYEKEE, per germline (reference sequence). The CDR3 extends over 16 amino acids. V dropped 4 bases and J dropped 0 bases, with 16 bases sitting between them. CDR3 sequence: CASSPKMTEYQETQYF. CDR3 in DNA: TGTGCCAGCAGCCCCAAGATGACGGAGTACCAAGAGACCCAGTACTTC.

The CDR3 here is CASSPDFLSSYNSPLHF. The CDR3 nucleotides read TGTGCCAGCAGTCCGGACTTTTTAAGCTCCTATAATTCACCCCTCCACTTT. The chain links TRBV27 to TRBJ1-6; D not certain. The V end lost 5 bases, the J end lost 0 bases, and 14 bases lay between the germline ends. The CDR3 has 17 amino acids. Germline V lookup: CDR1 MNHEY, CDR2 SMNVEV (reference sequence).

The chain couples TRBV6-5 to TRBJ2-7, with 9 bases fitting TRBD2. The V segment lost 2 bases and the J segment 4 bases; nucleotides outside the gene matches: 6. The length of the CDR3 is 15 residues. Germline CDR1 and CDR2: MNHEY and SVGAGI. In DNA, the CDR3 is TGTGCCAGCAGTTACGCGGGAGGGCCGGATTACGAGCAGTACTTC. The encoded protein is CASSYAGGPDYEQYF.

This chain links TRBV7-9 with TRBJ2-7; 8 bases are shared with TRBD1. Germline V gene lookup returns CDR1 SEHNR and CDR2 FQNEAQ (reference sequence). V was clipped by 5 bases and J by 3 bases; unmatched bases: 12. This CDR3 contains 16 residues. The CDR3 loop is CASSPRQGKNFYEQYF. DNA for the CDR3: TGTGCCAGCAGCCCCAGACAGGGGAAGAACTTCTACGAGCAGTACTTC.

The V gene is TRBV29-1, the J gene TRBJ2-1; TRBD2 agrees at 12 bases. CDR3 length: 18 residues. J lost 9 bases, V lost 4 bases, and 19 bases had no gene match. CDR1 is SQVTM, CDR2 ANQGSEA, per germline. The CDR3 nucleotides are TGCAGCGTTGGCGGCTTTTCGACTAGCGGGAGCGCGGTGGGTGAGCAGTTCTTC. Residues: CSVGGFSTSGSAVGEQFF.

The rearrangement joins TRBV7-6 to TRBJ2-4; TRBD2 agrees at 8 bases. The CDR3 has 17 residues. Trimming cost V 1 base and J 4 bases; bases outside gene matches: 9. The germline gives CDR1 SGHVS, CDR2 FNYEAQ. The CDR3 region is CASSLGEAGTRKNIQYF. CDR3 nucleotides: TGTGCCAGCAGCTTAGGAGAAGCCGGGACTAGAAAAAACATTCAGTACTTC.

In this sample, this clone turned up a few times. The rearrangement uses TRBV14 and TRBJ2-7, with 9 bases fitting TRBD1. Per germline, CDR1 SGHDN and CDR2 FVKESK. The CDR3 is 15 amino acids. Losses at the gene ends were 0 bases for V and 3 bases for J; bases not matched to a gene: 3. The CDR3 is CASSQEDRGYYEQYF. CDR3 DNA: TGTGCCAGCAGCCAAGAAGACAGGGGGTACTACGAGCAGTACTTC.

The DNA for the CDR3 is TGTGCCAGCAGCCGGGGACTAGCGGGATCGAACACCGGGGAGCTGTTTTTT. Residues: CASSRGLAGSNTGELFF. This sequence joins TRBV11-2 and TRBJ2-2; 13 bases line up with TRBD2. The CDR3 consists of 17 residues. Germline trimming cut 5 bases from V and 0 bases from J; bases unmatched to any gene: 3. Germline V gene lookup returns CDR1 SGHAT and CDR2 FQNNGV.

CDR3 DNA: TGCAGCGTTGAATTGCGGGGAGTTGGCTACACCTTC. Amino acids: CSVELRGVGYTF. The rearrangement uses TRBV29-1 and TRBJ1-2; D gene unclear. V lost 2 bases to trimming and J lost 7 bases, with 11 bases between them. Germline V lookup: CDR1 SQVTM, CDR2 ANQGSEA. The CDR3 runs 12 residues.

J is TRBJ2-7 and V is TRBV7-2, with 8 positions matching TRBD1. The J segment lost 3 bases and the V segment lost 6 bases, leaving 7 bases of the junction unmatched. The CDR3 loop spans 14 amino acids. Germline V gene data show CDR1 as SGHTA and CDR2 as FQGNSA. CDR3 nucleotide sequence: TGTGCCAGCAGTCGAGACAGGGGTGGCTACGAGCAGTACTTC. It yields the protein CASSRDRGGYEQYF.

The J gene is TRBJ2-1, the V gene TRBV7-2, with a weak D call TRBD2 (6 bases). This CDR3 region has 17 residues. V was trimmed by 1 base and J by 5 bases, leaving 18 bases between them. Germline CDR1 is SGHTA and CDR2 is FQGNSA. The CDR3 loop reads CASSLVHSGGKDNEQFF. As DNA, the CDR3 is TGTGCCAGCAGCTTAGTGCACTCCGGGGGTAAGGACAATGAGCAGTTCTTC.

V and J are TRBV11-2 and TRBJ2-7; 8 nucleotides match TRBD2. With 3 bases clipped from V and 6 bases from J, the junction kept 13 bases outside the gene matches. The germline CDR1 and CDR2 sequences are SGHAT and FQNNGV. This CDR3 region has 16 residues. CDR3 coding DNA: TGTGCCAGCAGCTTCCTTCAGCGGGAGATACCTTCCGAGCAGTACTTC. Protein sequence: CASSFLQREIPSEQYF.

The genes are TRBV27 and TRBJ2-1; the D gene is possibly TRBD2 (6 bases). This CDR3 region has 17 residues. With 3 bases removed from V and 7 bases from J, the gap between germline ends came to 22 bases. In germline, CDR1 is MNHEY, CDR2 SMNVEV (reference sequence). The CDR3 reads CASSFLVGTLHINEQFF. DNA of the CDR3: TGTGCCAGCAGTTTTCTGGTGGGGACTCTCCATATAAATGAGCAGTTCTTC.

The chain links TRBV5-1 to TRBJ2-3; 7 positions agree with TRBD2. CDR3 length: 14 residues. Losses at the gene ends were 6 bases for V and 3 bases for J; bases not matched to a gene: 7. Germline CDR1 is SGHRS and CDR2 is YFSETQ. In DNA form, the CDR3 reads TGCGCCAGCACCCTGGGCGGGAGAACAGATACGCAGTATTTT. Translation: CASTLGGRTDTQYF.

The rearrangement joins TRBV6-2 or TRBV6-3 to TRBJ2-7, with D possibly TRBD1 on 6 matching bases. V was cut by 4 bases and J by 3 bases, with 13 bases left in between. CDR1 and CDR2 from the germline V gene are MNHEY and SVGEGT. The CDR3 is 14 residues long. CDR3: CASSSVRTVYEQYF. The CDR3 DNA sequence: TGTGCCAGCAGTTCAGTACGGACAGTCTACGAGCAGTACTTC.

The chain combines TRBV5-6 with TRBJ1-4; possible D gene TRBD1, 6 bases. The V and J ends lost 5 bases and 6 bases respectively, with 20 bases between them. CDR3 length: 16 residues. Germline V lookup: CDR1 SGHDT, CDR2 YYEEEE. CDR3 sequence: CASSGGLGEGDEKLFF. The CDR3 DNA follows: TGTGCCAGCAGTGGAGGTCTTGGGGAGGGGGATGAAAAACTGTTTTTT.